The TCR beta chain under discussion was sequenced for a study of vaccination and CD4 T cells after COVID-19. Across the study: The convalescents comprised six males and four females, two of them Hispanic. Across the group, participants received two doses of either BNT162b2 or mRNA-1273 vaccine.

Oncomine TCR Beta short-read sequencing was applied to DNA from cultured CD4+ T cells. TCRdb itself ran the PCR reads through MiXCR, one entry per CDR3 protein. The sample carries under 20,000 distinct CDR3 sequences, approximately 46% recorded once. This clonotype was counted between two and nine times. Its antigen is currently unknown. Germline V lookup: CDR1 KGHDR, CDR2 SFDVKD. V dropped 4 bases and J dropped 10 bases, with 22 bases sitting between them. CDR3 length: 16 residues. Treatment of the sample: approximately nine-day PBMC culture with coronavirus spike peptide pools or control peptides (ViraFEST assay).

The gene calls are TRBV24-1 and TRBJ2-1, with D possibly being TRBD1 or TRBD2 (6 bases each). Sequences were derived from CD4+ T cells from blood, cultured in vitro, sampled before SARS-CoV-2 vaccination. The receptor's source is a human donor who had recovered from COVID-19. CDR3 nucleotide sequence: TGTGCCACCAGTGACACGACTCCTTGGGGGGCGGGAGAGCAGTTCTTC. Translated: CATSDTTPWGAGEQFF.